The T cell receptor (beta chain) under discussion was sequenced for a study of vaccination effects on CD4 cells after COVID-19. Before sequencing, viral peptide pools were used by the ViraFEST assay to expand antigen-specific CD4+ T cells. Investigators separated out CD4+ T cells once approximately 11 days of culture had passed. The person was diagnosed with PCR-confirmed SARS-CoV-2 infection between March and December 2020. Assay used: immunoSEQ multiplex PCR; TCRdb lists only in-frame clones, some missing. The sample lists under 55,000 clones, approximately 70% occurring once. For this clone: No antigen is known for it.

From germline, CDR1 is DFQATT and CDR2 SNEGSKA (reference sequence). Between the trimmed V and J ends, which lost 3 bases and 8 bases, there was a span of 13 bases. This CDR3 contains 12 residues. The clonotype originates from a human donor who had a prior SARS-CoV-2 infection. The source was CD4+ T cells from PBMCs cultured with a peptide pool, collected before COVID-19 vaccination. The chain carries TRBV20-1 and TRBJ1-2; D call uncertain. In nucleotides, the CDR3 is TGCAGTGCTAGTGGGCAGGCTCAAGGCTACACCTTC. This gives the protein CSASGQAQGYTF.